This TCR beta chain was identified in a study of T cells in Graves' hyperthyroidism and ophthalmopathy. Researchers amplified the TCR beta CDR3 regions from RNA transcripts. The HTBI set primed first-round TCR CDR3 RT-PCR. TCRdb used MiXCR to reprocess the multiplex PCR reads, holding one entry per CDR3 protein. The sample yields roughly 500,000 distinct CDR3 sequences, about 45% seen once. This clonotype has only a few counts. Deletions cut 5 bases from V and 4 bases from J, with 17 bases between. CDR1 is MDHEN, CDR2 SYDVKM, per germline. The CDR3 length is 15 residues. This TCR derives from an adult woman with Graves' disease, either hyperthyroidism or ophthalmopathy (not recorded which). Input material: peripheral blood or thyroid tissue (not recorded which). V usage is TRBV28 and J usage is TRBJ2-5; D perhaps matches TRBD2 (5 bases). Here the CDR3 DNA reads TGTGCCAGCAGTCCTATGGCGGAGGCGGGAGAGACCCAGTACTTC. Translation gives CASSPMAEAGETQYF.